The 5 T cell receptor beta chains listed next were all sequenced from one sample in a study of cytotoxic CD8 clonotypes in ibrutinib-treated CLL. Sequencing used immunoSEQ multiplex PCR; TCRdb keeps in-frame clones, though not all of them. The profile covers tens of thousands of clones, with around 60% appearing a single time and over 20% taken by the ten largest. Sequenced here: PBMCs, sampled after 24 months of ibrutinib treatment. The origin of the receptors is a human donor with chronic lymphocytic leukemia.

CDR3 in amino acids: CASSVGIAGFVYNEQFF. The CDR3, as DNA: TGTGCCAGCAGCGTCGGCATAGCGGGATTCGTCTACAATGAGCAGTTCTTC. The V and J genes are TRBV9 and TRBJ2-1; 8 bases are a match to TRBD2. The V segment lost 2 bases and the J segment 3 bases; nucleotides outside the gene matches: 10. The CDR3 is made up of 17 amino acids. Germline V CDR1 and CDR2: SGDLS, YYNGEE.

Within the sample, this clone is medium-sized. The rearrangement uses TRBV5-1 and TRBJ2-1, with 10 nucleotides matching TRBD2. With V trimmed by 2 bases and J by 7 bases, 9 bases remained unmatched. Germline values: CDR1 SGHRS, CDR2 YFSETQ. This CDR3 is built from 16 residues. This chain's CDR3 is CASSFPSGGLRNEQFF. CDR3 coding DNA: TGCGCCAGCAGCTTTCCTAGCGGGGGTCTCCGGAATGAGCAGTTCTTC.

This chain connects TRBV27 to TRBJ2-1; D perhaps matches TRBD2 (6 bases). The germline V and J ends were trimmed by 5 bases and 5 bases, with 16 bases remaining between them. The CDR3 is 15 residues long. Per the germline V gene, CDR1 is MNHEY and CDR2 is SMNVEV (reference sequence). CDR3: CASSQLAFPDNEQFF. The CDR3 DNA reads TGTGCCAGCAGTCAGCTAGCGTTCCCTGACAATGAGCAGTTCTTC.

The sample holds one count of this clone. The CDR3 reads CASSTQGREQPQHF. The CDR3 coding sequence is TGTGCCAGCAGTACTCAGGGGCGAGAGCAGCCCCAGCATTTT. The chain employs TRBV6-1 and TRBJ1-5; TRBD1 might be the D (6 bases). CDR3 size: 14 residues. CDR1 and CDR2 (germline): MNHNS, SASEGT. V was shortened by 5 bases and J by 7 bases, with 15 bases between the two germline ends.

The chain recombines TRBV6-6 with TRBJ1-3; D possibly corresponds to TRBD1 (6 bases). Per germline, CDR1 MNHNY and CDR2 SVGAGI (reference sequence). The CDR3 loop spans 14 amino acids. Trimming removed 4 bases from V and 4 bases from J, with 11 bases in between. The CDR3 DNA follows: TGTGCCAGCAGTTTACAGGGTGCGGGAAACACCATATATTTT. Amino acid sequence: CASSLQGAGNTIYF.